This T cell receptor (beta chain) was sequenced in a study of somatic mutations in cytotoxic T cells in rheumatoid arthritis. Generated by immunoSEQ multiplex PCR, the TCRdb table keeps only in-frame clones and is missing some. The table has around 19,000 clones, around 81% seen once. Looked up from germline, CDR1 is SEHNR and CDR2 is FQNEAQ (reference sequence). CDR3 length: 15 amino acids. J lost 0 bases, V lost 7 bases, and 5 bases had no gene match. The chain couples TRBV7-9 to TRBJ1-4, with TRBD1 identical over 7 bases. The sample taken for sequencing was CD8+ T cells sorted from blood. The receptor was isolated from an adult with rheumatoid arthritis. The CDR3 coding sequence is TGTGCCAGCATCAAGCAGGGGGCAACTAATGAAAAACTGTTTTTT. Protein product: CASIKQGATNEKLFF.